This TCR beta chain was captured by sequencing in a study of cytomegalovirus exposure and HLA in healthy donors. As to this clone: Its antigen is undetermined.

The assay was immunoSEQ multiplex PCR, and TCRdb's table has in-frame clones only and misses some. The table lists over 200,000 clones, 90% of them singletons. The donors were members of the validation cohort comprising approximately 120 subjects, separate from the approximately 670-subject first cohort. Whole-study findings and limits: Specificity for CMV antigens was confirmed in vitro for a few of the CMV-associated chains. Among TCR beta chains, those listed as cytomegalovirus-associated numbered over 150.

The germline V gene has CDR1 SEHNR and CDR2 FQNEAQ (reference sequence). The CDR3 is made up of 12 amino acids. The ends were cut back, 5 bases at V and 5 bases at J, with 10 bases in the middle. The receptor was derived from a woman under 30 in good health and CMV-seronegative. The chain links TRBV7-9 to TRBJ2-7; D may be TRBD1 (5 bases). Sample: PBMCs. This chain's CDR3 is CASSRQGNEQYF. The CDR3 bases are TGTGCCAGCAGCAGGCAGGGAAACGAGCAGTACTTC.